This passage covers 2 T cell receptor beta chains from one sample sequenced in a study of T cells in Graves' hyperthyroidism and ophthalmopathy. From RNA transcripts, TCR beta CDR3 regions were amplified. Using the HTBI primer set, a first-round RT-PCR was run on the TCR CDR3. TCRdb re-called the multiplex PCR reads with MiXCR, one entry per CDR3 protein. The sample has 480,000 or so distinct CDR3 sequences, 46% seen once. The source material was peripheral blood or thyroid tissue (not recorded which). The receptors were gathered from an adult woman with Graves' disease, either hyperthyroidism or ophthalmopathy (not recorded which).

J is TRBJ1-1 and V is TRBV7-6; D ambiguous. Trimming took off 6 bases at V and 5 bases at J, with 16 bases between the two ends. The CDR3 sequence is 14 residues long. Germline values: CDR1 SGHVS, CDR2 FNYEAQ. CDR3 in DNA: TGTGCCAGCAGTCGTCAGGATCTGCGGACTGAAGCTTTCTTT. This encodes CASSRQDLRTEAFF.

This clonotype was counted many times. This sequence joins TRBV20-1 and TRBJ2-7; 10 bases are shared with TRBD2. CDR3 length: 13 residues. V was pared by 2 bases and J by 3 bases, with 1 base of the junction left unmatched. The V gene's germline CDR1 is DFQATT and CDR2 SNEGSKA (reference sequence). The CDR3 spells CSARLAGVYEQYF. DNA for the CDR3: TGCAGTGCTAGACTAGCGGGAGTCTACGAGCAGTACTTC.